This T cell receptor (beta chain) appears in the sequencing data of a study of blood T cell repertoires in COVID-19. J lost 2 bases, V lost 6 bases, and 7 bases had no gene match. From germline, CDR1 is SNHLY and CDR2 FYNNEI. This CDR3 contains 14 residues. Profiling relied on immunoSEQ multiplex PCR, and the TCRdb table lists in-frame clones only, not all of them. The table has 300,000 to 450,000 clones, 80% to 90% seen once. The V gene is TRBV2, the J gene TRBJ2-7; 7 positions agree with TRBD1. The TCR sequence derives from a young man who had recovered from COVID-19. The sequenced material came from PBMCs or T cells enriched from blood (not recorded which). This chain's CDR3 is CASSRTGLTYEQYF. In DNA, the CDR3 is TGTGCCAGCAGCAGGACAGGCCTAACCTACGAGCAGTACTTC.